This T cell receptor beta chain was sequenced during a study of CXCR3-negative and CXCR3-positive naive CD8 T cells. Study background: Across all libraries, TRB reads numbered some 140 million, with about 1.5 +/- 0.3 million in each library.

This CDR3 comprises 15 residues. The V gene's germline CDR1 is GTSNPN and CDR2 SVGIG (reference sequence). Note on this clonotype: Its antigen is unknown.

Broader study findings: CXCR3-negative naive cells had less hydrophobic TRB CDR3s than did CXCR3-positive naive cells.

Each TRB cDNA library was prepared by 5' RACE (with UMI labels). TCRdb reanalyzed the 5' RACE reads, giving one entry per CDR3 protein sequence and no DNA. Its clone listing holds roughly 110,000 distinct CDR3 sequences. The sample consisted of naive CXCR3+ CD8+ T cells from blood. Subset of the sample: CD45RO-CCR7+CD27+CD95- naive CD8+ T cells expressing CXCR3 (TNR3+). This clonotype was sampled from a human donor in good health. Some clones in this sample may be carry-over from other donors' samples. The chain has TRBV30 and TRBJ1-5. CDR3 amino acids: CAWSGGDWSNQPQHF.